This T cell receptor beta chain appears in the sequencing data of a study of T cell responses to AZD1222 COVID-19 vaccine. Regarding the study as a whole: Recipients of two AZD1222 doses showed rising Spike-specific TCR breadth and depth. Clonal diversity was possibly underestimated; the donors were predominantly white British and more often female. Regions 160-218 and 743-854 held dominance among vaccine-associated CD4 TCRs, which spanned spike.

The assay was immunoSEQ multiplex PCR, and TCRdb's table has in-frame clones only and misses some. The sample holds 75,000 to 100,000 clones; 89% are singletons and the top ten take 1.6%. A word on this clone: Its antigen is unidentified.

The sequenced sample was peripheral blood, obtained on day 0 of AZD1222 vaccination. This TCR was recovered from an adult in good health.

CDR3 nucleotides: TGTGCCATCCTCAAACAGGGAAACGAGCAGTACTTC. Amino acid sequence: CAILKQGNEQYF. This chain uses TRBV28 with TRBJ2-7; D might be TRBD1 (6 bases). The CDR3 sequence is 12 residues long. Germline V gene lookup returns CDR1 MDHEN and CDR2 SYDVKM. V lost 10 bases and J lost 5, with 15 bases in between. Full variable domain (rest looked up from reference TRBV28 and TRBJ2-7): DVKVTQSSRYLVKRTGEKVFLECVQDMDHENMFWYRQDPGLGLRLIYFSYDVKMKEKGDIPEGYSVSREKKERFSLILESASTNQTSMYLCAILKQGNEQYFGPGTRLTVT.